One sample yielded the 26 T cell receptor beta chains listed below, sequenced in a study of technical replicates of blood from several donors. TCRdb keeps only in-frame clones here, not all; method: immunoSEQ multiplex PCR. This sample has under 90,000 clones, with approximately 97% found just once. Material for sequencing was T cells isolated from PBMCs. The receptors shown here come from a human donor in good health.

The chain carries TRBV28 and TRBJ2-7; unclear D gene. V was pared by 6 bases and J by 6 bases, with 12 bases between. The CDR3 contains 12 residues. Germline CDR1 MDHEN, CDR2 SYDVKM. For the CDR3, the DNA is TGTGCCAGCAGCCTAGACCCTACCGAGCAGTACTTC. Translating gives CASSLDPTEQYF. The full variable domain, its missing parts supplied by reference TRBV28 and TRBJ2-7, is DVKVTQSSRYLVKRTGEKVFLECVQDMDHENMFWYRQDPGLGLRLIYFSYDVKMKEKGDIPEGYSVSREKKERFSLILESASTNQTSMYLCASSLDPTEQYFGPGTRLTVT.

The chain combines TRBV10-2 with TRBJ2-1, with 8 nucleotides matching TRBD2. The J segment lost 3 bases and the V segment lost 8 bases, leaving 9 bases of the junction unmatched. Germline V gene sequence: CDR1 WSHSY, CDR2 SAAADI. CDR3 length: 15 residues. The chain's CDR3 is CASSVGGGSYNEQFF. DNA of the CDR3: TGCGCCAGCTCGGTCGGGGGGGGCAGCTACAATGAGCAGTTCTTC.

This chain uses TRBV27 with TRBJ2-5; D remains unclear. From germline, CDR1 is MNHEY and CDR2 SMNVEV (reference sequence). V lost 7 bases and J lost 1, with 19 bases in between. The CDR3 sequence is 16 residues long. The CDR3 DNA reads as TGTGCCAGCATTCCCCATGTGGCCCCCAGCCAAGAGACCCAGTACTTC. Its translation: CASIPHVAPSQETQYF.

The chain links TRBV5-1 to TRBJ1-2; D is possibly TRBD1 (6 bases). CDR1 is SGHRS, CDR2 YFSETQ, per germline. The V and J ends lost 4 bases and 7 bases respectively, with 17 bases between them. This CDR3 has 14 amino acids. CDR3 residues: CASSAITGLPGYTF. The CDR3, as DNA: TGCGCCAGCAGCGCTATTACAGGGCTTCCTGGCTACACCTTC.

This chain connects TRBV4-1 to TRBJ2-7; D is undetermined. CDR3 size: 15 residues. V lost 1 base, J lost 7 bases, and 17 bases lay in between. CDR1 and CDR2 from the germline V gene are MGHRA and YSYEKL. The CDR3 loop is CASSQGFVTNGEQYF. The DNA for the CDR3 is TGCGCCAGCAGCCAAGGTTTCGTCACGAACGGGGAGCAGTACTTC.

In nucleotides, the CDR3 is TGTGCCAGCAGCCGCTCCGGGACAGGGGGCTACAATGAGCAGTTCTTC. This translates into CASSRSGTGGYNEQFF. This chain links TRBV11-3 with TRBJ2-1; 11 bases line up with TRBD1. Germline trimming cut 5 bases from V and 3 bases from J; bases unmatched to any gene: 6. Germline assignment: CDR1 SGHNT and CDR2 YENEEA. This CDR3 region has 16 residues.

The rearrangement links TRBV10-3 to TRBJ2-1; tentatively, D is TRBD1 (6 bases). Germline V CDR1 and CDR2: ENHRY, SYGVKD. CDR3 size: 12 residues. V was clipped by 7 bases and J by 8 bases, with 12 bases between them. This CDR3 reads CAITGQFDEQFF. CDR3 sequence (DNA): TGTGCCATCACTGGACAGTTCGATGAGCAGTTCTTC.

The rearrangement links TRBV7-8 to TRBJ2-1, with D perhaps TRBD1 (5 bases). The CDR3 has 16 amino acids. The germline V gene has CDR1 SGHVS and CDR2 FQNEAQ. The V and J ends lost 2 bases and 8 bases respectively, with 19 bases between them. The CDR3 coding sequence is TGTGCCAGCAGCTTAATTAGGGGCCTGGGAACATATGAGCAGTTCTTC. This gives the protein CASSLIRGLGTYEQFF.

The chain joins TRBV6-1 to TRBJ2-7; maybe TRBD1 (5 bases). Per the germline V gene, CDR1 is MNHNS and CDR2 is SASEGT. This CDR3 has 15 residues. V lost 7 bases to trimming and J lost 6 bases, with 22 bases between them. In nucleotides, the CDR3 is TGTGCCAGCACCTCTCTCAGGCAGGGCATAGGCGAGCAGTACTTC. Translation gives CASTSLRQGIGEQYF.

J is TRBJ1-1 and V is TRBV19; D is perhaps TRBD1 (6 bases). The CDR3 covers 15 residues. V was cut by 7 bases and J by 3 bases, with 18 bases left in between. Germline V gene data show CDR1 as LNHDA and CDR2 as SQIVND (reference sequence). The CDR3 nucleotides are TGTGCCAGTAAGGGGGACAAGTGGGCCGACACTGAAGCTTTCTTT. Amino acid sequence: CASKGDKWADTEAFF.

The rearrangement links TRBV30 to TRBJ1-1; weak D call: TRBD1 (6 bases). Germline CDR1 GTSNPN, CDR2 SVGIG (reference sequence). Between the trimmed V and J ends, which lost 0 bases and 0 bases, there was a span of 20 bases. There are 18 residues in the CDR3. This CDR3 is CAWSVRLSRGGLNTEAFF. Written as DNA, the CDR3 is TGTGCCTGGAGTGTACGTTTGTCGCGTGGGGGCCTGAACACTGAAGCTTTCTTT.

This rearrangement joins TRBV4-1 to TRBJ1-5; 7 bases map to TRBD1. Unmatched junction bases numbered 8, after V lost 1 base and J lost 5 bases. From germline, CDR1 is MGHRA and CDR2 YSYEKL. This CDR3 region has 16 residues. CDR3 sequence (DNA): TGCGCCAGCAGCCAAGTCCTGACAGGGAACGATCAGCCCCAGCATTTT. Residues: CASSQVLTGNDQPQHF.

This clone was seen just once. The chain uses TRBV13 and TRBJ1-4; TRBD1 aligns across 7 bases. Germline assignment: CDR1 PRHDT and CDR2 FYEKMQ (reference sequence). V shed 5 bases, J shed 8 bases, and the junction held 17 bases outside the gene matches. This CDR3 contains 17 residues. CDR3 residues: CASSRKDRRLLGEKLFF. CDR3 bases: TGTGCCAGCAGCCGCAAGGACAGGCGTCTGTTAGGGGAAAAACTGTTTTTT.

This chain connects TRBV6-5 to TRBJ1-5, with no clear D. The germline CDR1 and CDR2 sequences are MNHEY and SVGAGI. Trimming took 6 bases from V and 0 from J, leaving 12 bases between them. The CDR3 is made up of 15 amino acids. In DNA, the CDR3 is TGTGCCAGCAGCCCCGCGGGGTATAGCAATCAGCCCCAGCATTTT. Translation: CASSPAGYSNQPQHF.

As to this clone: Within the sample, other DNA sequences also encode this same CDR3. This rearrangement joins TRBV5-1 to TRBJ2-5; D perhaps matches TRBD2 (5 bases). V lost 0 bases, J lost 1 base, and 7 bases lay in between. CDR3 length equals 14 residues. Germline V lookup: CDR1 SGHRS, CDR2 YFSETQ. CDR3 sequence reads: CASSLAGSQETQYF. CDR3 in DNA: TGCGCCAGCAGCTTGGCTGGGAGCCAAGAGACCCAGTACTTC.

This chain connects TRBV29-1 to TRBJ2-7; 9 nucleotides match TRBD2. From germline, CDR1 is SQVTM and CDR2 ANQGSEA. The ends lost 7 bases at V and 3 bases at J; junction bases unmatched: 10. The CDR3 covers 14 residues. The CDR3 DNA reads TGCAGCGCGACTAGGACTAGCGAATACTACGAGCAGTACTTC. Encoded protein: CSATRTSEYYEQYF.

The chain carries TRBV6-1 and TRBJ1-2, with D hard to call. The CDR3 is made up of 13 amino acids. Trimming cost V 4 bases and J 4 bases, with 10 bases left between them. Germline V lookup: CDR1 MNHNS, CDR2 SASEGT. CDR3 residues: CASSALQTYGYTF. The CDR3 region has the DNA TGTGCCAGCAGTGCATTACAGACCTATGGCTACACCTTC.

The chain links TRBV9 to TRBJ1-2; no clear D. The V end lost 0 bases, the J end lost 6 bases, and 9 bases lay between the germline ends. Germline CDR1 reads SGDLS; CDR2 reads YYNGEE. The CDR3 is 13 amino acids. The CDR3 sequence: CASSVDSINGYTF. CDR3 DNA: TGTGCCAGCAGCGTAGACTCTATTAATGGCTACACCTTC. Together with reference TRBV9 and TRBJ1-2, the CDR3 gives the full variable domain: DSGVTQTPKHLITATGQRVTLRCSPRSGDLSVYWYQQSLDQGLQFLIQYYNGEERAKGNILERFSAQQFPDLHSELNLSSLELGDSALYFCASSVDSINGYTFGSGTRLTVV.

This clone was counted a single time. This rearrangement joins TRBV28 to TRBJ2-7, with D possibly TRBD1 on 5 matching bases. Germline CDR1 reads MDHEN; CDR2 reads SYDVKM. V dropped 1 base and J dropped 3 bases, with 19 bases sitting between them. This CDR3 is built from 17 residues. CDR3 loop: CASSLLQVDVQDYEQYF. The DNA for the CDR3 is TGTGCCAGCAGTTTATTACAGGTCGACGTGCAGGACTACGAGCAGTACTTC. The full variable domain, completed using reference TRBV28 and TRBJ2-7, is DVKVTQSSRYLVKRTGEKVFLECVQDMDHENMFWYRQDPGLGLRLIYFSYDVKMKEKGDIPEGYSVSREKKERFSLILESASTNQTSMYLCASSLLQVDVQDYEQYFGPGTRLTVT.

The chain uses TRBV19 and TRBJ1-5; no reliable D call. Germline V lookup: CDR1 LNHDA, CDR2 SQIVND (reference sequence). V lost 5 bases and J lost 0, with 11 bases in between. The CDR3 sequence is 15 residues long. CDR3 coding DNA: TGTGCCAGTAGTGTGGGCCTTCTTAGCAATCAGCCCCAGCATTTT. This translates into CASSVGLLSNQPQHF.

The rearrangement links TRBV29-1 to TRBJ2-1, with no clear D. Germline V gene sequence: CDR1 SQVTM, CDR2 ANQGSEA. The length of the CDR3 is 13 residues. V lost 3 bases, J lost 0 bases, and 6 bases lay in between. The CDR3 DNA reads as TGCAGCGTTGACGTGAGCTCCTACAATGAGCAGTTCTTC. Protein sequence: CSVDVSSYNEQFF.

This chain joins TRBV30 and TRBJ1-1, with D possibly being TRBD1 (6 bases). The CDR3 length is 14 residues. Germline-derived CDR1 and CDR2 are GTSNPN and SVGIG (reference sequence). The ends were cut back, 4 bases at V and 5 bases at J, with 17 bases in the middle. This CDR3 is CAWKYGGLGTEAFF. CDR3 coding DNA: TGTGCCTGGAAGTACGGGGGGCTAGGGACTGAAGCTTTCTTT.

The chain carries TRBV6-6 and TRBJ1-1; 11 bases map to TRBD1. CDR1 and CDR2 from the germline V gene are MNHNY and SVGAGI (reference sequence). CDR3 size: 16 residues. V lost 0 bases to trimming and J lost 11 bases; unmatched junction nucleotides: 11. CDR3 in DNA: TGTGCCAGCAGTTACTCGGTGCGGACAGGGGGCTGGAGGGCTTTCTTT. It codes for CASSYSVRTGGWRAFF.

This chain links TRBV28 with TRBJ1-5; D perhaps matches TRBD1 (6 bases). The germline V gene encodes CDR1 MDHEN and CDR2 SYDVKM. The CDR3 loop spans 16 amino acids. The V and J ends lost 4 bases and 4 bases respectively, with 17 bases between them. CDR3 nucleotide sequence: TGTGCCAGCAGTTCCATCCCGGGACACCGAAATCAGCCCCAGCATTTT. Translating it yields CASSSIPGHRNQPQHF.

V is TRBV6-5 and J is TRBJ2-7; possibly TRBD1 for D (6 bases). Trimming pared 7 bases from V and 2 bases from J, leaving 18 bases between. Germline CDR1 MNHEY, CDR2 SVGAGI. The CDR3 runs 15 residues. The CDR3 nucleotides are TGTGCCAGCACCGACCGGGACACCACTACCTACGAGCAGTACTTC. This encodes CASTDRDTTTYEQYF.

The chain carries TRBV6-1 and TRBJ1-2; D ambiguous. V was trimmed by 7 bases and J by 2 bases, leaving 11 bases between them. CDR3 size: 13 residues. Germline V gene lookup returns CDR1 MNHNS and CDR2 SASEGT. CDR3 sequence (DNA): TGTGCCAGCACGAGACAATCGAACTATGGCTACACCTTC. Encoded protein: CASTRQSNYGYTF.